The clone carrying this T cell receptor (beta chain) has a count of ten or more. The data were taken from a study of regulatory T cells in long-lasting Graves disease. Through Arm-PCR of CDR3 regions and iRepertoire HTBI primers, TCR beta libraries were built. TCRdb analysed the multiplex PCR reads with MiXCR anew, one entry per CDR3 protein. The sample carries over 300,000 distinct CDR3 sequences, 15% to 19% recorded once. Time point meaning: newly diagnosed GD, antithyroid drugs for less than 3 months. From RNA extracted from PBMCs, the TCR library was made. Each of the patients was recruited from an endocrinology department situated in Xi'an, China. This specimen consisted of peripheral blood mononuclear cells (PBMCs), obtained at new diagnosis, from a patient treated with antithyroid drugs. The clonotype originates from a female donor with Graves disease.

CDR3 in DNA: TGTGCCAGCAGCCCCCGGACACTACACACAGATACGCAGTATTTT. This codes for CASSPRTLHTDTQYF. The V call is TRBV13, the J call TRBJ2-3; possibly TRBD1 for D (5 bases). CDR1 and CDR2 from the germline V gene are PRHDT and FYEKMQ (reference sequence). Trimming removed 5 bases from V and 2 bases from J, with 14 bases in between. This CDR3 comprises 15 residues.